One and the same sample provided the 4 T cell receptor beta chains below, sequenced in a study of identical twins. Each CDR3 protein gets one entry after TCRdb re-called the 5' RACE reads with MiXCR. The sample holds some 570,000 distinct CDR3 sequences; around 24% are singletons and the top ten take about 0.48%. This sample was also put to use in a study of yellow fever vaccine responses in identical twins.

The specimen was CD4+ T cells sorted from blood. The receptor set was obtained from a woman in her late teens or twenties in good health.

In this sample, this clonotype turned up a few times. The chain links TRBV12-3 or TRBV12-4 to TRBJ1-2; D is perhaps TRBD1 (6 bases). This CDR3 contains 14 residues. V was cut by 5 bases and J by 1 base, with 11 bases left in between. The CDR3 sequence is CASSVGTLNYGYTF. In DNA form, the CDR3 reads TGTGCCAGCAGTGTGGGGACACTTAACTATGGCTACACCTTC.

This clonotype was picked up a small number of times. This chain connects TRBV3-1 to TRBJ2-5; D may be TRBD2 (5 bases). Germline loops: CDR1 LGHDT, CDR2 YNNKEL (reference sequence). Trimming left V 1 base short and J 7 bases short, with 13 bases between. The CDR3 is made up of 14 amino acids. CDR3 loop: CASSQGRAGGTQYF. The DNA for the CDR3 is TGTGCCAGCAGCCAAGGGCGGGCCGGAGGGACCCAGTACTTC.

This clonotype came up many times. The J gene is TRBJ2-3, the V gene TRBV29-1, with 10 bases identical to TRBD2. The CDR3 runs to 15 residues. Looked up from germline, CDR1 is SQVTM and CDR2 is ANQGSEA. The V and J ends lost 5 bases and 14 bases, in that order; junction bases with no gene match: 19. As DNA, the CDR3 is TGCAGCGTTCTGGATACCAGCGGGAGGGCCTATCCGAGGTATTTT. It encodes CSVLDTSGRAYPRYF.

A few counts support this clonotype. The CDR3 region is CASSAQRERGEQFF. As DNA, the CDR3 is TGTGCCAGCAGTGCCCAGCGGGAGAGGGGTGAGCAGTTCTTC. The rearrangement joins TRBV12-3 or TRBV12-4 to TRBJ2-1, with 8 bases identical to TRBD2. The CDR3 sequence is 14 residues long. The trim removed 5 bases at V and 9 bases at J, leaving 9 bases unmatched.